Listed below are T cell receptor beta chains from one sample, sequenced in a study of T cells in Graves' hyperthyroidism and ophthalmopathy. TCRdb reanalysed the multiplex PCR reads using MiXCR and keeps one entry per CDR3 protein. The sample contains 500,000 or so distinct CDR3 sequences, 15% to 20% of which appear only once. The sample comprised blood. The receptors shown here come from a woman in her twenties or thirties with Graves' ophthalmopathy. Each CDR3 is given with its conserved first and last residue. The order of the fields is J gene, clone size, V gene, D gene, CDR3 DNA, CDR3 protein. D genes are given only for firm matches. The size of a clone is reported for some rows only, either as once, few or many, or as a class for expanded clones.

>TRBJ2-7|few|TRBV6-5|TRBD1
TGTGCCAGCAGTTCTGAGACAGGGGGGTCCTACGAGCAGTACTTC
CASSSETGGSYEQYF
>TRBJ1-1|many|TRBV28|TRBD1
TGTGCCAGCAGTCGGATCCCGGGACAGGGGAGCGGGAACACTGAAGCTTTCTTT
CASSRIPGQGSGNTEAFF
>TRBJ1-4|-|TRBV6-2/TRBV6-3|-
TGTGCCAGCAGTCCCCAGGGATTCGATGAAAAACTGTTTTTT
CASSPQGFDEKLFF
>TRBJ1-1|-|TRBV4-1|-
TGCGCCAGCAGCCAAGAGAACGAAGGCTTAAAAAGAGTTGCTTTCTTT
CASSQENEGLKRVAFF
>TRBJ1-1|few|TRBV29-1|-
TGCAGCGCTACCCAACAGGCCTCGAACACTGAAGCTTTCTTT
CSATQQASNTEAFF
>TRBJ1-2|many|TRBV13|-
TGTGCCAGCAGCTTAATGGGGGGGAACTATGGCTACACCTTC
CASSLMGGNYGYTF
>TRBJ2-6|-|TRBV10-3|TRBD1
TGTGCCATCAGTGAGTTGGGACAGGGTAGGGCTGGGGCCAACGTCCTGGCTTTC
CAISELGQGRAGANVLAF
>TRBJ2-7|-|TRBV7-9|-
TGTGCCAGCAGCTTAGGAGGGCCCAGCGGGCACGAGCAGTACTTC
CASSLGGPSGHEQYF
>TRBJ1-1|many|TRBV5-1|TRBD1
TGCGCCAGCAAAATCCAGGGGGCGCGGACTGAAGCTTTCTTT
CASKIQGARTEAFF
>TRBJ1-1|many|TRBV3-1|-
TGTGCCAGCAGCCAGGGGACGATTAACACTGAAGCTTTCTTT
CASSQGTINTEAFF
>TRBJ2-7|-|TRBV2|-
TGTGCCAGCAGTGATATCCCCGAGCAGTACTTC
CASSDIPEQYF
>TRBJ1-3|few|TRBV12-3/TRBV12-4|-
TGTGCCAGCAGTCCGGGGGGACTCCTCCGAGGGGGAAACACCATATATTTT
CASSPGGLLRGGNTIYF
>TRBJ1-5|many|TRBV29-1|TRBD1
TGCAGCGTTGGACAGGGCCTTAGCAATCAGCCCCAGCATTTT
CSVGQGLSNQPQHF
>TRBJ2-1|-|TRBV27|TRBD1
TGTGCCAGCAGTTTAGTGGAGACAGGGGTTCGCGGGGAGCAGTTCTTC
CASSLVETGVRGEQFF
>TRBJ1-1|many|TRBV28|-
TGTGCCAGCACTTTCACCCAGGGATGGACTGAAGCTTTCTTT
CASTFTQGWTEAFF